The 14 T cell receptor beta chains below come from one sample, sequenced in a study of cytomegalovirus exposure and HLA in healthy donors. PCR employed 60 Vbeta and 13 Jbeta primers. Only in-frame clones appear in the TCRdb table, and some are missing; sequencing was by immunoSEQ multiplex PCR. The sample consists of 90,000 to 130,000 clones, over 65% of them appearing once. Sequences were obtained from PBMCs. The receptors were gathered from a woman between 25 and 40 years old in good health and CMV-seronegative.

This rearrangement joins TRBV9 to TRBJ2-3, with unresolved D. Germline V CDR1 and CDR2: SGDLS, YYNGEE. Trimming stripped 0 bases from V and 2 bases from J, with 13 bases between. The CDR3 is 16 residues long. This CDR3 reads CASSVEAATVTDTQYF. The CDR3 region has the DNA TGTGCCAGCAGCGTAGAGGCAGCCACAGTCACAGATACGCAGTATTTT.

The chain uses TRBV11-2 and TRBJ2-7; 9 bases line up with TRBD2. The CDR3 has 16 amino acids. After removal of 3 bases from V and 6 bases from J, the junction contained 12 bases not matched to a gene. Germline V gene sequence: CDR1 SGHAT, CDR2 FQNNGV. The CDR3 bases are TGTGCCAGCAGCTTTTACCCAGCGGGAGGCCGTATCGAGCAGTACTTC. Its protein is CASSFYPAGGRIEQYF.

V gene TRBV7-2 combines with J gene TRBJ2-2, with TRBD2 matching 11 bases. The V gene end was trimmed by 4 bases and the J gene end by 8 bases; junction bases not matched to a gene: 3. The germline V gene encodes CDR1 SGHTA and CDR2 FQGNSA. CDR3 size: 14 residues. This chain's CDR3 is CASSSLAGGGELFF. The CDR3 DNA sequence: TGTGCCAGCAGCTCCTTAGCGGGAGGGGGGGAGCTGTTTTTT.

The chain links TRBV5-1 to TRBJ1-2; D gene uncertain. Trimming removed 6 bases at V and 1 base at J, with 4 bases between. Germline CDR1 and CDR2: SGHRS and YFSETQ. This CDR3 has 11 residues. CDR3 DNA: TGCGCCAGCACAGATAACTATGGCTACACCTTC. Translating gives CASTDNYGYTF.

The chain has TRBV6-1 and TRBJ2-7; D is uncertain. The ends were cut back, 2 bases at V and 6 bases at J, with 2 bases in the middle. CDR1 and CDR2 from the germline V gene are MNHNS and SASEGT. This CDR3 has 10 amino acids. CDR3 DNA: TGTGCCAGCAGTGAACTCGAGCAGTACTTC. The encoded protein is CASSELEQYF.

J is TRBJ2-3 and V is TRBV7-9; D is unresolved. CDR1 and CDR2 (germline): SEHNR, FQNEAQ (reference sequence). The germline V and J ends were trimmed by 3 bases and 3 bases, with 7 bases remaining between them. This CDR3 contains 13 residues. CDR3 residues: CASSFNPTDTQYF. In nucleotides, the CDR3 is TGTGCCAGCAGCTTTAATCCTACAGATACGCAGTATTTT. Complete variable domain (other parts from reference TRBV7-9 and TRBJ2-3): DTGVSQNPRHKITKRGQNVTFRCDPISEHNRLYWYRQTLGQGPEFLTYFQNEAQLEKSRLLSDRFSAERPKGSFSTLEIQRTEQGDSAMYLCASSFNPTDTQYFGPGTRLTVL.

As DNA, the CDR3 is TGTGCCAGCAGTTCAGACAGGGGTAATCAGCCCCAGCATTTT. Translating gives CASSSDRGNQPQHF. The chain combines TRBV28 with TRBJ1-5, with 8 bases matching TRBD1. This CDR3 region has 14 residues. The V gene end was trimmed by 4 bases and the J gene end by 4 bases; junction bases not matched to a gene: 3. Germline V gene sequence: CDR1 MDHEN, CDR2 SYDVKM. The whole variable domain, remainder taken from reference TRBV28 and TRBJ1-5, is DVKVTQSSRYLVKRTGEKVFLECVQDMDHENMFWYRQDPGLGLRLIYFSYDVKMKEKGDIPEGYSVSREKKERFSLILESASTNQTSMYLCASSSDRGNQPQHFGDGTRLSIL.

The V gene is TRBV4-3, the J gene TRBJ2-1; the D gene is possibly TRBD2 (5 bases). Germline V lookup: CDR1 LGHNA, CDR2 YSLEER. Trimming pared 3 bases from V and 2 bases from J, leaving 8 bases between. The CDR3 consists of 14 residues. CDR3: CASSQDSTYNEQFF. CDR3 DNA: TGCGCCAGCAGCCAGGACTCCACCTACAATGAGCAGTTCTTC.

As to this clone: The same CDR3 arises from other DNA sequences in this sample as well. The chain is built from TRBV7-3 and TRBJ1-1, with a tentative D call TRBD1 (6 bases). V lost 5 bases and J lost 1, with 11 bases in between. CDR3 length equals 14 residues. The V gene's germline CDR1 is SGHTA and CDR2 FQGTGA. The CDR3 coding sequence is TGTGCCAGCAGCCTGACAGGAGGGAACACTGAAGCTTTCTTT. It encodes CASSLTGGNTEAFF.

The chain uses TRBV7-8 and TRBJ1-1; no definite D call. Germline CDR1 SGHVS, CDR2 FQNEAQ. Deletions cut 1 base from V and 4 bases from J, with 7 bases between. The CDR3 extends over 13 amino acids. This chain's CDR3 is CASSLVSSTEAFF. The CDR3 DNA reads TGTGCCAGCAGCTTAGTATCGAGCACTGAAGCTTTCTTT.

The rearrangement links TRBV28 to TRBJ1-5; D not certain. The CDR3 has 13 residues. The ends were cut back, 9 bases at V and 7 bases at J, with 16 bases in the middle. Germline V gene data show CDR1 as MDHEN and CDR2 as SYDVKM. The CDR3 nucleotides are TGTGCCAGTATTAGGGAGTTCGAGCAGCCCCAGCATTTT. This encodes CASIREFEQPQHF. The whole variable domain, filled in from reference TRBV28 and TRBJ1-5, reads DVKVTQSSRYLVKRTGEKVFLECVQDMDHENMFWYRQDPGLGLRLIYFSYDVKMKEKGDIPEGYSVSREKKERFSLILESASTNQTSMYLCASIREFEQPQHFGDGTRLSIL.

The CDR3 bases are TGTGCCAGCAGCCCGGGACAGCTATACACTGAAGCTTTCTTT. Its protein is CASSPGQLYTEAFF. The chain links TRBV7-9 to TRBJ1-1; 7 bases agree with TRBD1. The V gene end was trimmed by 5 bases and the J gene end by 3 bases; junction bases not matched to a gene: 6. This CDR3 is built from 14 residues. CDR1 and CDR2 (germline): SEHNR, FQNEAQ (reference sequence).

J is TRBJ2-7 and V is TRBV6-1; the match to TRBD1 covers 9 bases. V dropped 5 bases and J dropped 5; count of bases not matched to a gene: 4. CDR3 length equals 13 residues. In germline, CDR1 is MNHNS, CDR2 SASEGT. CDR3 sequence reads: CASSRTGAHEQYF. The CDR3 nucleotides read TGTGCCAGCAGTCGGACAGGGGCACACGAGCAGTACTTC.

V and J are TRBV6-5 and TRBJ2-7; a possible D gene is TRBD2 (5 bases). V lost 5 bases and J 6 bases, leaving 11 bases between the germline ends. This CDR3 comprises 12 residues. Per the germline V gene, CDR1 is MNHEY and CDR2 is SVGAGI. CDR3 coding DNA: TGTGCCAGCAGTCGGGGAGACGGCGAGCAGTACTTC. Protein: CASSRGDGEQYF.